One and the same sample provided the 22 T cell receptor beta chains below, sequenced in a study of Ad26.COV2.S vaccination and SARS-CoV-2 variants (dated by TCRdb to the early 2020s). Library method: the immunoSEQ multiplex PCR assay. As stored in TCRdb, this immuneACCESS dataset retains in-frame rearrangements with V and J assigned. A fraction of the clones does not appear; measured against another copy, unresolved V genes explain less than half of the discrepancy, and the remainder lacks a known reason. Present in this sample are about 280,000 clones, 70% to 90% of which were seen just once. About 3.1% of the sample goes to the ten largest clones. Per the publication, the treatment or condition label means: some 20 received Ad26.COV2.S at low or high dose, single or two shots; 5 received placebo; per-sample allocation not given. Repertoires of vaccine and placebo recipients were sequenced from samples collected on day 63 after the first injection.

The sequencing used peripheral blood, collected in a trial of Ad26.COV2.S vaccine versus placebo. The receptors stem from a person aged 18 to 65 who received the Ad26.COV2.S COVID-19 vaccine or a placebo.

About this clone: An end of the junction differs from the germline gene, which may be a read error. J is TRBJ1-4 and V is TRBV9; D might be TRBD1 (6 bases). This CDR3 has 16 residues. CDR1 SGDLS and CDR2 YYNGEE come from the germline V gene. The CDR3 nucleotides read TGTGCCAGCAGCGTAGGACCAGGGACAACAAATGAAAAACTGTTTTTT. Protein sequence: CASSVGPGTTNEKLFF.

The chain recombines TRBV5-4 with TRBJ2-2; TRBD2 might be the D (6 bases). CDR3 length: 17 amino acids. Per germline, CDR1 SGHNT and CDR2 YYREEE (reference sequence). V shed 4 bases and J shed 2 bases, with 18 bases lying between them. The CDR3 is CASSRKTRGGNTGELFF. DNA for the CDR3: TGTGCCAGCAGCCGAAAGACTAGGGGAGGCAACACCGGGGAGCTGTTTTTT.

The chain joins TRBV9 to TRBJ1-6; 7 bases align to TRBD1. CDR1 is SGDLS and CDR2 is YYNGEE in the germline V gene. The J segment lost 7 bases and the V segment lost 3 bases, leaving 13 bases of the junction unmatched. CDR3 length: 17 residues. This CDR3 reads CASSAPLRGQRNSPLHF. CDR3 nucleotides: TGTGCCAGCAGCGCCCCCCTCCGGGGACAGCGAAATTCACCCCTCCACTTT.

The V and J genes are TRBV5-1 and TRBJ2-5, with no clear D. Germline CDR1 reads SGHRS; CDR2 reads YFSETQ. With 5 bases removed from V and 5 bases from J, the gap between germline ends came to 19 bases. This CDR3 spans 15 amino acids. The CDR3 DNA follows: TGCGCCAGCAGTCCCTCCGACGGGTATCTTGAGACCCAGTACTTC. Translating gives CASSPSDGYLETQYF. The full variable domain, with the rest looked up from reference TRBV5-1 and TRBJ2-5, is KAGVTQTPRYLIKTRGQQVTLSCSPISGHRSVSWYQQTPGQGLQFLFEYFSETQRNKGNFPGRFSGRQFSNSRSEMNVSTLELGDSALYLCASSPSDGYLETQYFGPGTRLLVL.

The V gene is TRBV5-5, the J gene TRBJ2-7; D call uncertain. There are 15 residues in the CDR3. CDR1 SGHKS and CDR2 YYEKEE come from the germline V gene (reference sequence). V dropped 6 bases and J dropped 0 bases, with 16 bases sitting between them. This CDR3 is CASNSGSFNSYEQYF. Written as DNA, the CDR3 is TGTGCCAGCAATAGTGGCAGCTTTAACTCCTACGAGCAGTACTTC.

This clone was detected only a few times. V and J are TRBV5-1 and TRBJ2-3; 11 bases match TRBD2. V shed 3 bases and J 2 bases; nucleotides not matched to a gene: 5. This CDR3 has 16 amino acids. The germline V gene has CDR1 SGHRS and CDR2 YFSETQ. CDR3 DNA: TGCGCCAGCAGCTCCGGGACTAGCGGACCCACAGATACGCAGTATTTT. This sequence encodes CASSSGTSGPTDTQYF.

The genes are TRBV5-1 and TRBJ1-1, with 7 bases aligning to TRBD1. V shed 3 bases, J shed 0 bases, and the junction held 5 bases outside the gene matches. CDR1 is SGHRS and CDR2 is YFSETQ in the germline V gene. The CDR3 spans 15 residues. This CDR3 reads CASSWTGSMNTEAFF. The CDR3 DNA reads TGCGCCAGCAGCTGGACAGGATCAATGAACACTGAAGCTTTCTTT.

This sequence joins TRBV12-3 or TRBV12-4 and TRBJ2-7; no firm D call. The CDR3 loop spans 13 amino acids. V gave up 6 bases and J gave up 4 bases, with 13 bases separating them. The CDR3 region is CASSPSVRYEQYF. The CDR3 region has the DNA TGTGCCAGCAGCCCCAGTGTGAGGTACGAGCAGTACTTC.

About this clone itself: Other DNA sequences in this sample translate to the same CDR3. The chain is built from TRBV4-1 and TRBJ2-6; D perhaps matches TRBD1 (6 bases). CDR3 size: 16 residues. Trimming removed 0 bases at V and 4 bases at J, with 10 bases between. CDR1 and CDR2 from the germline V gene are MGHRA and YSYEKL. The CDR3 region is CASSQDAGAGANVLTF. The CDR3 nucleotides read TGCGCCAGCAGCCAAGATGCAGGGGCGGGGGCCAACGTCCTGACTTTC.

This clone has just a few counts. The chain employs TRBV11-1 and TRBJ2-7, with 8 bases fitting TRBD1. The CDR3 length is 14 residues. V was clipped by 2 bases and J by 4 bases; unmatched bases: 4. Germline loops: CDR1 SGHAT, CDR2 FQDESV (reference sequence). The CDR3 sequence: CASSLRQGHYEQYF. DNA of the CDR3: TGTGCCAGCAGCTTACGACAGGGGCATTACGAGCAGTACTTC.

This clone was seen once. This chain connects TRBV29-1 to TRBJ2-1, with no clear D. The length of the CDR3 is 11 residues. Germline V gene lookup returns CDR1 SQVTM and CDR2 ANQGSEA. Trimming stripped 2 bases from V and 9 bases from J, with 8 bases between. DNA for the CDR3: TGCAGCGTTGAAAAATCTGTTGAGCAGTTCTTC. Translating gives CSVEKSVEQFF.

For the CDR3, the DNA is TGTGCCAGCAGCTTCCAGGGCGGGGAAAAACTGTTTTTT. It translates to CASSFQGGEKLFF. The genes are TRBV5-4 and TRBJ1-4, with D perhaps matching TRBD1 (5 bases). Per the germline V gene, CDR1 is SGHNT and CDR2 is YYREEE (reference sequence). This CDR3 has 13 amino acids. V was shortened by 2 bases and J by 8 bases, with 10 bases between the two germline ends.

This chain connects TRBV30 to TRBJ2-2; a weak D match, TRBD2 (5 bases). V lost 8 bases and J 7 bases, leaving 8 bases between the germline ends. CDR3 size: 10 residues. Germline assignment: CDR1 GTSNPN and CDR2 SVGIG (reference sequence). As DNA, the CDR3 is TGTGCCCTGAGGGTCGGGGAGCTGTTTTTT. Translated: CALRVGELFF.

CDR3 DNA: TGTGCCAGCGGGGACAGTTTATATGAAAAACTGTTTTTT. This codes for CASGDSLYEKLFF. This chain uses TRBV2 with TRBJ1-4, with TRBD1 matching over 7 bases. In germline, CDR1 is SNHLY, CDR2 FYNNEI. The CDR3 covers 13 residues. V dropped 8 bases and J dropped 6; count of bases not matched to a gene: 6.

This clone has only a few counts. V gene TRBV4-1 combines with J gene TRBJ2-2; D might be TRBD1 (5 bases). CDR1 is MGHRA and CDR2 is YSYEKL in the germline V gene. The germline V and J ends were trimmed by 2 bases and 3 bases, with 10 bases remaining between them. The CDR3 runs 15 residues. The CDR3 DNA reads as TGCGCCAGCAGCCAACCCAGGGATTACACCGGGGAGCTGTTTTTT. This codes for CASSQPRDYTGELFF.

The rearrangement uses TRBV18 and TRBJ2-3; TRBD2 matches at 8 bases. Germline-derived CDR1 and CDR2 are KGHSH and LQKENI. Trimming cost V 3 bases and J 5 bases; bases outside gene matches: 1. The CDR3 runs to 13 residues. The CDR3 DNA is TGTGCCAGCTCACCCACTAGCGGAGATACGCAGTATTTT. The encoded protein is CASSPTSGDTQYF. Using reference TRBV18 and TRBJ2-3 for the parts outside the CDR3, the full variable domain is NAGVMQNPRHLVRRRGQEARLRCSPMKGHSHVYWYRQLPEEGLKFMVYLQKENIIDESGMPKERFSAEFPKEGPSILRIQQVVRGDSAAYFCASSPTSGDTQYFGPGTRLTVL.

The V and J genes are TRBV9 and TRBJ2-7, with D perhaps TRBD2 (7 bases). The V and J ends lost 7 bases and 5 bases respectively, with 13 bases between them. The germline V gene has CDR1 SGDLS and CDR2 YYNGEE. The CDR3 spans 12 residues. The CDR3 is CASSRGADEQYF. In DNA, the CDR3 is TGTGCCAGCTCACGGGGGGCCGACGAGCAGTACTTC.

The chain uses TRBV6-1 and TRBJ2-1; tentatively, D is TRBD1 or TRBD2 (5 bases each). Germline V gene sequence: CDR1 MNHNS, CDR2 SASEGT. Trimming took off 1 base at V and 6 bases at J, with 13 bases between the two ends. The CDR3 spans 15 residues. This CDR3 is CASSEESGGANEQFF. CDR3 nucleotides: TGTGCCAGCAGTGAAGAGAGTGGGGGAGCCAATGAGCAGTTCTTC.

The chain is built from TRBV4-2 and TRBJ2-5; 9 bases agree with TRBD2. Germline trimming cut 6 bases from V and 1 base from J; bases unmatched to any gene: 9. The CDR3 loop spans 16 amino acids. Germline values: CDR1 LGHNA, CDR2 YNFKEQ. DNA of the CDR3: TGTGCCAGCAGGTCAAGGAGCGGGGGGATCCAAGAGACCCAGTACTTC. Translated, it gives CASRSRSGGIQETQYF.

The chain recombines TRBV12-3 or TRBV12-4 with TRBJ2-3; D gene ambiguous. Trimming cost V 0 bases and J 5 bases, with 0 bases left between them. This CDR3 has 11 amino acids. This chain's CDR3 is CASSLADTQYF. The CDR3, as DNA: TGTGCCAGCAGTTTAGCAGATACGCAGTATTTT.

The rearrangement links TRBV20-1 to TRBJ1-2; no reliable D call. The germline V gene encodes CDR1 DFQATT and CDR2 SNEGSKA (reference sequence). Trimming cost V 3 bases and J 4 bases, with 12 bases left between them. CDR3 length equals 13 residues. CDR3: CSASPTPAYGYTF. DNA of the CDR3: TGCAGTGCTAGTCCAACCCCAGCCTATGGCTACACCTTC.

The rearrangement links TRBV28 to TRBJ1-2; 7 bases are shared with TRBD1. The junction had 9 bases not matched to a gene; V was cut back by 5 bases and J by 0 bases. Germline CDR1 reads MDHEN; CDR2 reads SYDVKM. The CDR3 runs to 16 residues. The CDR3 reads CASSTPRTGANYGYTF. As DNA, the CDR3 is TGTGCCAGCAGTACACCAAGGACAGGAGCTAACTATGGCTACACCTTC.